These 14 T cell receptor beta chains share one sample of origin, sequenced in a study of Ad26.COV2.S vaccination and SARS-CoV-2 variants. Treatment reported: some 20 received Ad26.COV2.S at low or high dose, single or two shots; about 5 received placebo; per-sample allocation not given. Collection of samples fell on day 63 after the first vaccine or placebo injection. Sequencing used immunoSEQ multiplex PCR; TCRdb keeps in-frame clones, though not all of them. The sample lists 350,000 to 400,000 clones, 75% to 90% occurring once. The source material was peripheral blood, sampled in a trial of Ad26.COV2.S vaccine versus placebo. The receptors were gathered from a person aged 18-60 years who received the Ad26.COV2.S COVID-19 vaccine or a placebo.

CDR3 region: CASSELGGNTEAFF. DNA for the CDR3: TGCGCCAGCAGTGAATTAGGGGGGAACACTGAAGCTTTCTTT. V and J are TRBV10-2 and TRBJ1-1; weak D call: TRBD1 (6 bases). The CDR3 is made up of 14 amino acids. Germline CDR1 reads WSHSY; CDR2 reads SAAADI. V dropped 3 bases and J dropped 1 base, with 9 bases sitting between them.

The V call is TRBV7-9, the J call TRBJ1-2; tentative D call: TRBD1 (6 bases). Germline V gives CDR1 SEHNR, CDR2 FQNEAQ (reference sequence). Trimming pared 0 bases from V and 7 bases from J, leaving 18 bases between. This CDR3 contains 16 residues. In nucleotides, the CDR3 is TGTGCCAGCAGCTTAGCGGGGGCGGCCCTTTTTGGTGGCTACACCTTC. Its translation: CASSLAGAALFGGYTF.

This chain links TRBV6-5 with TRBJ2-7, with 8 bases aligning to TRBD2. In germline, CDR1 is MNHEY, CDR2 SVGAGI. Trimming took 6 bases from V and 7 from J; bases not matched to a gene: 8. The CDR3 spans 13 residues. DNA of the CDR3: TGTGCCAGCAGAGGACTAGCTCCCTGGGAGCAGTACTTC. Translation: CASRGLAPWEQYF.

Worth noting for this clone: Other DNA sequences within the sample encode an identical CDR3. The chain is built from TRBV6-5 and TRBJ1-2; no definite D call. The V end lost 3 bases, the J end lost 2 bases, and 10 bases lay between the germline ends. This CDR3 spans 14 amino acids. Germline V CDR1 and CDR2: MNHEY, SVGAGI. The CDR3: CASSYRATNYGYTF. CDR3 coding DNA: TGTGCCAGCAGTTATAGGGCCACAAACTATGGCTACACCTTC.

The genes are TRBV6-5 and TRBJ2-1, with TRBD1 matching over 9 bases. Trimming at V came to 5 bases and at J to 6 bases, leaving 5 bases not matched to a gene. The CDR3 has 14 residues. Per germline, CDR1 MNHEY and CDR2 SVGAGI. The CDR3 nucleotides are TGTGCCAGCAGTACAATGGACAGGGGCAATGAGCAGTTCTTC. It yields the protein CASSTMDRGNEQFF.

The rearrangement links TRBV7-9 to TRBJ1-3; D possibly corresponds to TRBD1 (5 bases). The V end was cut by 0 bases, the J end by 2 bases, with 11 bases between. Germline V gene sequence: CDR1 SEHNR, CDR2 FQNEAQ (reference sequence). CDR3 length: 16 amino acids. CDR3 amino acids: CASSLALARAGNTIYF. CDR3 nucleotides: TGTGCCAGCAGCTTAGCTCTTGCCAGGGCTGGAAACACCATATATTTT.

The chain couples TRBV4-1 to TRBJ2-7; D is unresolved. The CDR3 is 12 amino acids. Trimming removed 0 bases at V and 4 bases at J, with 4 bases between. The germline gives CDR1 MGHRA, CDR2 YSYEKL. Here the CDR3 reads CASSQEGYEQYF. In DNA, the CDR3 is TGCGCCAGCAGCCAAGAGGGGTACGAGCAGTACTTC.

The V and J genes are TRBV27 and TRBJ2-7, with unresolved D. This CDR3 spans 15 amino acids. Between the trimmed V and J ends, which lost 0 bases and 0 bases, there was a span of 9 bases. Germline lookup yields CDR1 MNHEY and CDR2 SMNVEV (reference sequence). The CDR3 here is CASSLSLRVSYEQYF. CDR3 sequence (DNA): TGTGCCAGCAGTTTATCACTCAGAGTCTCCTACGAGCAGTACTTC.

In DNA, the CDR3 is TGCGCCAGCAGCCAAGTACAAGGGGGAAACCAGCCCCAGCATTTT. This encodes CASSQVQGGNQPQHF. The chain employs TRBV4-1 and TRBJ1-5, with a tentative D call TRBD1 (6 bases). The germline V gene encodes CDR1 MGHRA and CDR2 YSYEKL. CDR3 length: 15 residues. The germline V and J ends were trimmed by 1 base and 7 bases, with 14 bases remaining between them.

As concerns this clone: At one of its ends the junction is not consistent with the germline gene, which may arise from a read error. The rearrangement joins TRBV7-9 to TRBJ2-3; 8 positions agree with TRBD2. Germline CDR1 SEHNR, CDR2 FQNEAQ (reference sequence). The CDR3 runs to 19 residues. This CDR3 is CASSRRRGGGGDFTDTQYF. The CDR3 DNA reads as TGCGCCAGCAGTCGCCGCCGGGGGGGAGGAGGGGACTTTACAGATACGCAGTATTTT.

The J gene is TRBJ1-3, the V gene TRBV6-5; unclear D gene. Between the trimmed V and J ends, which lost 7 bases and 0 bases, there was a span of 13 bases. The CDR3 has 15 residues. Germline V CDR1 and CDR2: MNHEY, SVGAGI. The CDR3 DNA reads TGTGCCAGCAAGGAGGGCCCGAGCTCTGGAAACACCATATATTTT. Its translation: CASKEGPSSGNTIYF.

Points on this clone: Other nucleotide sequences from this sample produce the same CDR3. The chain uses TRBV5-1 and TRBJ1-5; weak D call: TRBD1 (5 bases). This CDR3 contains 14 residues. The germline V and J ends were trimmed by 3 bases and 2 bases, with 9 bases remaining between them. Germline assignment: CDR1 SGHRS and CDR2 YFSETQ. The CDR3 protein is CASSSGGGNQPQHF. The CDR3 DNA sequence: TGCGCCAGCAGCTCGGGGGGTGGCAATCAGCCCCAGCATTTT.

The chain is built from TRBV29-1 and TRBJ1-1; 12 nucleotides agree with TRBD1. Germline V gives CDR1 SQVTM, CDR2 ANQGSEA. This CDR3 has 15 residues. V lost 4 bases and J lost 5; bases outside the gene matches: 8. The CDR3 DNA follows: TGCAGCGTTGGGCGGGACAGGGGGCTGAGGACTGAAGCTTTCTTT. Amino acid sequence: CSVGRDRGLRTEAFF.

The J gene is TRBJ2-4, the V gene TRBV9, with 8 bases matching TRBD1. This CDR3 has 16 residues. CDR1 and CDR2 (germline): SGDLS, YYNGEE. Losses at the gene ends were 0 bases for V and 3 bases for J; bases not matched to a gene: 5. CDR3 bases: TGTGCCAGCAGCGTAGACGGACAGGGAGGCAAAAACATTCAGTACTTC. This translates into CASSVDGQGGKNIQYF.